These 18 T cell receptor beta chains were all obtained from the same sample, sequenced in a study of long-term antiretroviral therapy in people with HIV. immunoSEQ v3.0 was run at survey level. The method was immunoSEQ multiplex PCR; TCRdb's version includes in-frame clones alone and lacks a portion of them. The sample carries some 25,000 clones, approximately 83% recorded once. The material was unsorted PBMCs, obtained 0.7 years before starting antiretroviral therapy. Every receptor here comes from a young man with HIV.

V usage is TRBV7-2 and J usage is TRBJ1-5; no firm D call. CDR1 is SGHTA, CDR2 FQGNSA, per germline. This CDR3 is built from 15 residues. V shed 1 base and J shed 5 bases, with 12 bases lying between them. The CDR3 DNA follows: TGTGCCAGCAGCTTAGGTAACAGAGCAGATCAGCCCCAGCATTTT. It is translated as CASSLGNRADQPQHF.

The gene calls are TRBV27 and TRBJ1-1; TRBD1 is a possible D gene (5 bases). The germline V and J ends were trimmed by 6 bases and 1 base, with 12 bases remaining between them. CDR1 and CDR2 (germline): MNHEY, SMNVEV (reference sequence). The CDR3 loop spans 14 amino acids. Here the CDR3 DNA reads TGTGCCAGCAGGCTTCAGGGAAGGAACACTGAAGCTTTCTTT. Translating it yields CASRLQGRNTEAFF.

CDR3 sequence: CASGTTGWRRGYEQYF. Here the CDR3 DNA reads TGTGCTAGTGGTACGACAGGGTGGCGAAGGGGATACGAGCAGTACTTC. The V and J genes are TRBV12-5 and TRBJ2-7; the match to TRBD1 covers 7 bases. With 5 bases clipped from V and 4 bases from J, the junction kept 14 bases outside the gene matches. The CDR3 covers 16 residues. CDR1 LGHNT and CDR2 FRNRAP come from the germline V gene.

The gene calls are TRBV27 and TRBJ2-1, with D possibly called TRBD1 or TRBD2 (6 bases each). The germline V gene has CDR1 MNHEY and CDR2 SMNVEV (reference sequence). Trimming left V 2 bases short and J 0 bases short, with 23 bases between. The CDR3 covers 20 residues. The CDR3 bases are TGTGCCAGCAGTTTAGGAGGGCGGCGGCAGGGGATGAGCTCCTACAATGAGCAGTTCTTC. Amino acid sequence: CASSLGGRRQGMSSYNEQFF.

CDR3 in amino acids: CASSLGLAGDTQYF. The DNA for the CDR3 is TGTGCCAGCAGCTTAGGCCTAGCTGGAGATACGCAGTATTTT. This sequence joins TRBV13 and TRBJ2-3; TRBD2 might be the D (5 bases). The CDR3 is 14 amino acids. The germline V gene has CDR1 PRHDT and CDR2 FYEKMQ (reference sequence). Trimming pared 0 bases from V and 5 bases from J, leaving 9 bases between. The entire variable domain, with the rest obtained from reference TRBV13 and TRBJ2-3, is as follows: AAGVIQSPRHLIKEKRETATLKCYPIPRHDTVYWYQQGPGQDPQFLISFYEKMQSDKGSIPDRFSAQQFSDYHSELNMSSLELGDSALYFCASSLGLAGDTQYFGPGTRLTVL.

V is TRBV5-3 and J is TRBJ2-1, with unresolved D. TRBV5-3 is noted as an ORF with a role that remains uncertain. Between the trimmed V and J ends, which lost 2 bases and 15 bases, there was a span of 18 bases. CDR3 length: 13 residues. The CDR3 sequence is CARSFHGFSMSFF. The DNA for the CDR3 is TGTGCCAGAAGCTTTCATGGGTTTAGCATGTCGTTCTTC.

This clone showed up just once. The CDR3 bases are TGCGCCAGCAGCTTGGCCGGCTCGGGGGCTGGGGCCAACGTCCTGACTTTC. Protein sequence: CASSLAGSGAGANVLTF. The chain joins TRBV5-1 to TRBJ2-6; D may be TRBD2 (6 bases). The CDR3 consists of 17 residues. The V end lost 0 bases, the J end lost 2 bases, and 12 bases lay between the germline ends. Per germline, CDR1 SGHRS and CDR2 YFSETQ.

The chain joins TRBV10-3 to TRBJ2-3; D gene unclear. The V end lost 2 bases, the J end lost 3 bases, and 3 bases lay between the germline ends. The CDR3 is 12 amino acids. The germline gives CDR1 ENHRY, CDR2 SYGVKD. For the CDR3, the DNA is TGTGCCATCAGTGAGCTTACAGATACGCAGTATTTT. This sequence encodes CAISELTDTQYF.

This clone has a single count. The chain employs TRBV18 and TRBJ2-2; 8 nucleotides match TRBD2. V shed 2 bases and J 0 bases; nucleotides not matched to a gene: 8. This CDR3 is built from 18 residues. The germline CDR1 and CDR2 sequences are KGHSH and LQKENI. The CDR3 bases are TGTGCCAGCTCACCAACGCCCAGGGGACTAGCGAACACCGGGGAGCTGTTTTTT. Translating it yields CASSPTPRGLANTGELFF. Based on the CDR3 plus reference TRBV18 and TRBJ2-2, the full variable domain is NAGVMQNPRHLVRRRGQEARLRCSPMKGHSHVYWYRQLPEEGLKFMVYLQKENIIDESGMPKERFSAEFPKEGPSILRIQQVVRGDSAAYFCASSPTPRGLANTGELFFGEGSRLTVL.

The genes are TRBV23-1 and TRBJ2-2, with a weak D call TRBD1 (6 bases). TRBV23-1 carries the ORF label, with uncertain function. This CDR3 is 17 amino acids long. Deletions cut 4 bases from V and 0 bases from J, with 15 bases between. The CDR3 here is CASSRFRKGANTGELFF. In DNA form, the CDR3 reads TGCGCCAGCAGTCGTTTCCGGAAGGGGGCGAACACCGGGGAGCTGTTTTTT.

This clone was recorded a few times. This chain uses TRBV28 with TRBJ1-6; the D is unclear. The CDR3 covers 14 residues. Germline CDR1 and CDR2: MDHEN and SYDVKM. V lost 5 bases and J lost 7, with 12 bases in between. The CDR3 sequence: CASSPVFGNSPLHF. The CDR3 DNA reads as TGTGCCAGCAGTCCGGTATTTGGAAATTCACCCCTCCACTTT.

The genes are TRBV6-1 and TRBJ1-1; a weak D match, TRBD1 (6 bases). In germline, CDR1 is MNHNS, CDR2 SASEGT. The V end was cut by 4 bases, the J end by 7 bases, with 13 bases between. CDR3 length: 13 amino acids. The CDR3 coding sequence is TGTGCCAGCAGTGCGGGGGCAATTCTTGAAGCTTTCTTT. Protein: CASSAGAILEAFF.

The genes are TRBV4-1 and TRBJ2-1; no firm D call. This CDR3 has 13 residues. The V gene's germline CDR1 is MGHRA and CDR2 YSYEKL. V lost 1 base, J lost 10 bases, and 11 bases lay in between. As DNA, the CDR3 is TGCGCCAGCAGCCAAGGTAGGGTCTGGGAGCAGTTCTTC. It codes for CASSQGRVWEQFF.

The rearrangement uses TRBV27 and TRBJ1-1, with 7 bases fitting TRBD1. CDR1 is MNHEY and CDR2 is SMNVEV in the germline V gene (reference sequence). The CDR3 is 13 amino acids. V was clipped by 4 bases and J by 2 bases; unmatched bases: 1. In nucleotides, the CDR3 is TGTGCCAGCAGTTGGGACAGCAACACTGAAGCTTTCTTT. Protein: CASSWDSNTEAFF.

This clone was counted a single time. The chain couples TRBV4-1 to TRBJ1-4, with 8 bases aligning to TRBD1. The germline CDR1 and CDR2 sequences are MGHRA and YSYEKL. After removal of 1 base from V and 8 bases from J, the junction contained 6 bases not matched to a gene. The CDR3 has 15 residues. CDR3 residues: CASSQGDRNEEKLFF. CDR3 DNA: TGCGCCAGCAGCCAAGGGGACAGGAACGAGGAAAAACTGTTTTTT.

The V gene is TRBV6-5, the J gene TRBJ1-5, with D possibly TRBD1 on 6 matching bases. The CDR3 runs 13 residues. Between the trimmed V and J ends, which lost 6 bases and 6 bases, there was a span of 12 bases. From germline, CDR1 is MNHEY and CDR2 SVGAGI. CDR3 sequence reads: CASRGAGVQPQHF. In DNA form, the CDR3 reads TGTGCCAGCAGGGGGGCTGGAGTTCAGCCCCAGCATTTT.

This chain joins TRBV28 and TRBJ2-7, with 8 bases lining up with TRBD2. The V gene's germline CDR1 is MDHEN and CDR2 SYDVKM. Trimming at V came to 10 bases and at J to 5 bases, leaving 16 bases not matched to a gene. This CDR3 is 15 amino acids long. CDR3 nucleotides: TGTGCCACCCTCGGAGCCGGGGGGGGAGTACACGAGCAGTACTTC. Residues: CATLGAGGGVHEQYF.

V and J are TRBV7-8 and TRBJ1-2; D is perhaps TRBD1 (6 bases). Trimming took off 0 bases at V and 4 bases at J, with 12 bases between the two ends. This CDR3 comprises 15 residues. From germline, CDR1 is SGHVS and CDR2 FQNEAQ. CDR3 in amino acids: CASSLAGGGIYGYTF. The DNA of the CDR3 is TGTGCCAGCAGCTTAGCAGGGGGGGGCATCTATGGCTACACCTTC.